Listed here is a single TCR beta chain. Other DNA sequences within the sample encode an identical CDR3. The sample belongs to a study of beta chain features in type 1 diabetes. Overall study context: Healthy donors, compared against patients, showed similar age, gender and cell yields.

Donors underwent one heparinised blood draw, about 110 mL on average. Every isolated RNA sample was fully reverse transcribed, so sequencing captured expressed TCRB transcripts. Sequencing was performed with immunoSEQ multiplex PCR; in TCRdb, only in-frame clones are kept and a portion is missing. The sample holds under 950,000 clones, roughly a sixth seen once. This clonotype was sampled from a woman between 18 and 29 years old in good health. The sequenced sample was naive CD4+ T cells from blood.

The CDR3 protein is CASSLRRAGPTDTQYF. The CDR3, as DNA: TGTGCCAGCAGCTTACGGAGGGCAGGGCCCACAGATACGCAGTATTTT. The chain couples TRBV7-9 to TRBJ2-3, with TRBD2 as a possible D gene (6 bases). Germline loops: CDR1 SEHNR, CDR2 FQNEAQ (reference sequence). The V and J ends lost 2 bases and 2 bases respectively, with 14 bases between them. The CDR3 has 16 residues.